Shown below are 14 T cell receptor beta chains from a single sample sequenced in a study of Ad26.COV2.S vaccination and SARS-CoV-2 variants. Noted treatment: some 20 received Ad26.COV2.S at low or high dose, single or two shots; about 5 received placebo; per-sample allocation not given. Collection of samples fell on day 63 after the first vaccine or placebo injection. The repertoire was sequenced with immunoSEQ multiplex PCR; TCRdb's copy has only in-frame clones and lacks some. This table has roughly 420,000 clones, 80% to 90% appearing once. Source: peripheral blood, taken in a trial of Ad26.COV2.S vaccine versus placebo. These receptors were collected from a person between 18 and 59 years old who received the Ad26.COV2.S COVID-19 vaccine or a placebo.

This clone was found a few times. This rearrangement joins TRBV6-2 or TRBV6-3 to TRBJ2-7, with D perhaps being TRBD1 or TRBD2 (7 bases each). This CDR3 is 17 amino acids long. Germline V gene lookup returns CDR1 MNHEY and CDR2 SVGEGT. V was pared by 4 bases and J by 6 bases, with 25 bases between. CDR3 loop: CASSSPPGTTGVLEQYF. The CDR3, as DNA: TGTGCCAGCAGTTCGCCGCCGGGGACTACAGGGGTTCTCGAGCAGTACTTC.

This chain links TRBV3-1 (or the pseudogene TRBV3-2) with TRBJ2-7; a weak D match, TRBD2 (6 bases). V was pared by 4 bases and J by 1 base, with 14 bases between. The CDR3 runs 15 residues. The germline gives CDR1 LGHDT, CDR2 YNNKEL (reference sequence). The CDR3: CASSPRGGLSYEQYV. The CDR3 DNA sequence: TGTGCCAGCAGCCCGCGGGGCGGATTATCCTACGAGCAGTACGTC.

The J gene is TRBJ2-6, the V gene TRBV28; tentatively, D is TRBD1 (6 bases). Trimming took off 6 bases at V and 2 bases at J, with 17 bases between the two ends. The CDR3 runs 17 residues. Per the germline V gene, CDR1 is MDHEN and CDR2 is SYDVKM. Here the CDR3 reads CASRRGGHATGANVLTF. The CDR3 region has the DNA TGTGCCAGCAGGCGAGGGGGACACGCGACTGGGGCCAACGTCCTGACTTTC. Combining the CDR3 with reference TRBV28 and TRBJ2-6 gives the whole variable domain DVKVTQSSRYLVKRTGEKVFLECVQDMDHENMFWYRQDPGLGLRLIYFSYDVKMKEKGDIPEGYSVSREKKERFSLILESASTNQTSMYLCASRRGGHATGANVLTFGAGSRLTVL.

The chain links TRBV13 to TRBJ2-1, with D perhaps matching TRBD1 (6 bases). Germline V gene sequence: CDR1 PRHDT, CDR2 FYEKMQ (reference sequence). V lost 7 bases and J lost 7, with 17 bases in between. The CDR3 is 14 amino acids. The CDR3 sequence: CASTLGGPGNEQFF. CDR3 bases: TGTGCCAGCACCCTAGGGGGACCCGGGAATGAGCAGTTCTTC.

The CDR3 bases are TGTGCCAGCAGCTCAACTCCCACAGATACGCAGTATTTT. Residues: CASSSTPTDTQYF. The chain combines TRBV13 with TRBJ2-3; D is undetermined. This CDR3 contains 13 residues. V shed 4 bases and J shed 2 bases, with 7 bases lying between them. CDR1 and CDR2 (germline): PRHDT, FYEKMQ (reference sequence).

The V gene is TRBV11-2, the J gene TRBJ2-3; D unclear. CDR1 and CDR2 from the germline V gene are SGHAT and FQNNGV. This CDR3 has 12 amino acids. Trimming cost V 2 bases and J 10 bases, with 10 bases left between them. CDR3 DNA sequence: TGTGCCAGCAGCTTACGGCAGGCGTCGCAGTATTTT. Amino acid sequence: CASSLRQASQYF. The full variable domain, in which reference TRBV11-2 and TRBJ2-3 provide the parts outside the CDR3, is EAGVAQSPRYKIIEKRQSVAFWCNPISGHATLYWYQQILGQGPKLLIQFQNNGVVDDSQLPKDRFSAERLKGVDSTLKIQPAKLEDSAVYLCASSLRQASQYFGPGTRLTVL.

This clone occurred once. V usage is TRBV28 and J usage is TRBJ2-7; D tentatively reads TRBD1 or TRBD2 (5 bases each). The V gene lost 7 bases and the J gene lost 2 bases, with 12 bases spanning the gap. This CDR3 region has 13 residues. Germline V gene data show CDR1 as MDHEN and CDR2 as SYDVKM. CDR3 in amino acids: CASKPQGAYEQYV. CDR3 bases: TGTGCCAGCAAGCCCCAGGGAGCCTACGAGCAGTACGTC.

There are a few counts of this clone. Written as DNA, the CDR3 is TGTGCCGGTTACCCCGACAGGGTGCATGGCTACACCTTC. Its translation: CAGYPDRVHGYTF. This sequence joins TRBV30 and TRBJ1-2; 7 bases are shared with TRBD1. The V and J ends lost 8 bases and 6 bases, in that order; junction bases with no gene match: 12. Germline CDR1 reads GTSNPN; CDR2 reads SVGIG (reference sequence). This CDR3 has 13 amino acids.

The V gene is TRBV28, the J gene TRBJ2-3, with 12 bases lining up with TRBD2. CDR3 size: 19 residues. The V gene end was trimmed by 5 bases and the J gene end by 0 bases; junction bases not matched to a gene: 12. Germline loops: CDR1 MDHEN, CDR2 SYDVKM. The chain's CDR3 is CASSRQGLAGLPSTDTQYF. The CDR3 DNA follows: TGTGCCAGCAGTCGCCAGGGACTAGCGGGCCTTCCTAGCACAGATACGCAGTATTTT. Using reference TRBV28 and TRBJ2-3 for the parts outside the CDR3, the full variable domain is DVKVTQSSRYLVKRTGEKVFLECVQDMDHENMFWYRQDPGLGLRLIYFSYDVKMKEKGDIPEGYSVSREKKERFSLILESASTNQTSMYLCASSRQGLAGLPSTDTQYFGPGTRLTVL.

The V call is TRBV2, the J call TRBJ1-1; possibly TRBD1 for D (6 bases). This CDR3 spans 13 amino acids. V was shortened by 10 bases and J by 5 bases, with 17 bases between the two germline ends. In germline, CDR1 is SNHLY, CDR2 FYNNEI. The CDR3 reads CATSGTRGTEAFF. DNA for the CDR3: TGTGCCACCTCCGGGACAAGGGGAACTGAAGCTTTCTTT.

The genes are TRBV18 and TRBJ1-3, with D unclear. CDR3 length: 14 amino acids. From germline, CDR1 is KGHSH and CDR2 LQKENI. V gave up 8 bases and J gave up 0 bases, with 11 bases separating them. Here the CDR3 DNA reads TGTGCCAGCCGTCCGGGCATCTCTGGAAACACCATATATTTT. As protein: CASRPGISGNTIYF. Together with reference TRBV18 and TRBJ1-3, the CDR3 gives the full variable domain: NAGVMQNPRHLVRRRGQEARLRCSPMKGHSHVYWYRQLPEEGLKFMVYLQKENIIDESGMPKERFSAEFPKEGPSILRIQQVVRGDSAAYFCASRPGISGNTIYFGEGSWLTVV.

The chain links TRBV11-2 to TRBJ1-5, with TRBD1 matching over 7 bases. Germline V gene data show CDR1 as SGHAT and CDR2 as FQNNGV. The junction had 3 bases not matched to a gene; V was cut back by 5 bases and J by 5 bases. The CDR3 has 13 amino acids. CDR3 sequence reads: CASSPGQDQPQHF. The DNA for the CDR3 is TGTGCCAGCAGCCCCGGACAGGATCAGCCCCAGCATTTT.

This chain joins TRBV30 and TRBJ2-7, with D perhaps TRBD1 (6 bases). In germline, CDR1 is GTSNPN, CDR2 SVGIG (reference sequence). CDR3 length: 16 residues. The ends were cut back, 3 bases at V and 3 bases at J, with 21 bases in the middle. The CDR3 here is CAWSPRDRGGVYEQYF. CDR3 bases: TGTGCCTGGAGCCCTAGAGACAGAGGGGGTGTCTACGAGCAGTACTTC.

V is TRBV6-5 and J is TRBJ2-7; D call uncertain. The CDR3 has 14 residues. Between the trimmed V and J ends, which lost 5 bases and 4 bases, there was a span of 15 bases. Germline V lookup: CDR1 MNHEY, CDR2 SVGAGI. CDR3 nucleotide sequence: TGTGCCAGCAGTCTCCTCTCTCCCCCTTACGAGCAGTACTTC. It translates to CASSLLSPPYEQYF.